The 31 T cell receptor beta chains given below trace back to one sample, sequenced in a study of identical twins. MiXCR, run by TCRdb on the 5' RACE reads, gives a single entry per CDR3 protein. The table has more than 400,000 distinct CDR3 sequences, approximately 14% seen once. The data were also submitted as part of a second study, on yellow fever vaccine responses in identical twins.

The sample was CD4+ T cells sorted from blood. The receptors were sampled from a woman aged 18-30 years in good health.

The sample holds a few counts of this clonotype. J is TRBJ2-2 and V is TRBV5-1; 8 bases align to TRBD1. J lost 5 bases, V lost 4 bases, and 13 bases had no gene match. CDR1 and CDR2 (germline): SGHRS, YFSETQ. This CDR3 is 17 amino acids long. In nucleotides, the CDR3 is TGCGCCAGCAGCACCGCAATGGACAGGGAGATTACCGGGGAGCTGTTTTTT. Translating it yields CASSTAMDREITGELFF.

Notes on this clonotype: At one boundary the junction diverges from the germline segment, which might be a read error. The V gene is TRBV6-1, the J gene TRBJ1-4; D is possibly TRBD1 (6 bases). The germline V gene has CDR1 MNHNS and CDR2 SASEGT. The length of the CDR3 is 14 residues. CDR3 coding DNA: TGTGCCAGCGCCAGGGGCGTAACTAATGAAAAACTGATTTTT. It codes for CASARGVTNEKLIF.

This clonotype was counted a few times. The chain carries TRBV29-1 and TRBJ1-1, with 10 bases aligning to TRBD1. This CDR3 is 15 amino acids long. Germline lookup yields CDR1 SQVTM and CDR2 ANQGSEA. The junction had 8 bases not matched to a gene; V was cut back by 6 bases and J by 1 base. The DNA for the CDR3 is TGCAGCGTGAGGACAGGGGGTGGAGGGAACACTGAAGCTTTCTTT. Protein: CSVRTGGGGNTEAFF.

This clonotype was detected a few times. This chain links TRBV12-3 or TRBV12-4 with TRBJ2-4, with a possible D match to TRBD1 (5 bases). V lost 4 bases and J lost 8, with 9 bases in between. CDR3 size: 12 residues. This chain's CDR3 is CASSSGLDIQYF. The CDR3, as DNA: TGTGCCAGCAGTTCAGGGTTGGACATTCAGTACTTC.

V is TRBV6-5 and J is TRBJ2-2; D is uncertain. The CDR3 sequence is 19 residues long. Germline CDR1 MNHEY, CDR2 SVGAGI. V lost 0 bases and J 1 base, leaving 18 bases between the germline ends. The CDR3 coding sequence is TGTGCCAGCAGTTACTCGGTTCGATACGTCCTCTTGAACACCGGGGAGCTGTTTTTT. Amino acid sequence: CASSYSVRYVLLNTGELFF.

This clonotype was observed a handful of times. The genes are TRBV7-8 and TRBJ1-6; a weak D match, TRBD1 (5 bases). This CDR3 has 14 amino acids. Trimming removed 4 bases at V and 7 bases at J, with 11 bases between. Germline V lookup: CDR1 SGHVS, CDR2 FQNEAQ. CDR3 protein: CASSSRDLNSPLHF. The CDR3 region has the DNA TGTGCCAGCAGCTCCAGGGATTTGAATTCACCCCTCCACTTT.

This clonotype has more than one count but fewer than ten. The J gene is TRBJ2-1, the V gene TRBV5-1; possibly TRBD1 or TRBD2 for D (5 bases each). Germline assignment: CDR1 SGHRS and CDR2 YFSETQ. CDR3 length: 15 residues. The germline V and J ends were trimmed by 2 bases and 2 bases, with 11 bases remaining between them. CDR3 region: CASSLWGPTYNEQFF. The CDR3 coding sequence is TGCGCCAGCAGCTTATGGGGACCAACCTACAATGAGCAGTTCTTC.

This clonotype appeared a few times. The chain is built from TRBV6-2 or TRBV6-3 and TRBJ2-2; possible D gene TRBD1, 6 bases. The CDR3 contains 15 residues. Germline CDR1 MNHEY, CDR2 SVGEGT. V was cut by 5 bases and J by 0 bases, with 10 bases left in between. CDR3 sequence: CASSGQITNTGELFF. CDR3 coding DNA: TGTGCCAGCAGTGGACAGATTACGAACACCGGGGAGCTGTTTTTT.

The chain carries TRBV14 and TRBJ2-7; 7 bases fit TRBD1. The V segment lost 2 bases and the J segment 3 bases; nucleotides outside the gene matches: 13. Per germline, CDR1 SGHDN and CDR2 FVKESK. The CDR3 totals 17 residues. CDR3 DNA: TGTGCCAGCAGCCAACTCCGAGCAGGACAGGCCCTCTACGAGCAGTACGTC. Translation: CASSQLRAGQALYEQYV.

This chain joins TRBV28 and TRBJ1-4, with D uncertain. The CDR3 is made up of 14 amino acids. Germline values: CDR1 MDHEN, CDR2 SYDVKM. V gave up 5 bases and J gave up 8 bases, with 15 bases separating them. CDR3 DNA sequence: TGTGCCAGCAGTACCTCAGGTGGTGGCGAAAAACTGTTTTTT. It codes for CASSTSGGGEKLFF. Combining the CDR3 with reference TRBV28 and TRBJ1-4 gives the whole variable domain DVKVTQSSRYLVKRTGEKVFLECVQDMDHENMFWYRQDPGLGLRLIYFSYDVKMKEKGDIPEGYSVSREKKERFSLILESASTNQTSMYLCASSTSGGGEKLFFGSGTQLSVL.

The chain employs TRBV12-3 or TRBV12-4 and TRBJ2-1; D call uncertain. V was trimmed by 4 bases and J by 8 bases, leaving 12 bases between them. This CDR3 has 13 residues. DNA for the CDR3: TGTGCCAGCAGTTCCTATATTCGCTATGAGCAGTTCTTC. Translated, it gives CASSSYIRYEQFF.

The chain combines TRBV12-3 or TRBV12-4 with TRBJ2-7; 8 positions agree with TRBD2. The ends lost 6 bases at V and 7 bases at J; junction bases unmatched: 14. This CDR3 has 15 residues. The CDR3 nucleotides read TGTGCCAGCAGCCGCTTCGGGCCCCCGGGAGGGGAGCAGTACTTC. It encodes CASSRFGPPGGEQYF.

The V call is TRBV10-1, the J call TRBJ2-7; 13 bases align to TRBD2. The trim removed 0 bases at V and 5 bases at J, leaving 4 bases unmatched. The CDR3 has 16 amino acids. Germline CDR1 reads WNHNN; CDR2 reads SYGVQD (reference sequence). CDR3 residues: CASSESELAGGHEQYF. Written as DNA, the CDR3 is TGCGCCAGCAGTGAGTCTGAACTAGCGGGAGGGCACGAGCAGTACTTC.

This clonotype was seen a few times. The gene calls are TRBV28 and TRBJ2-7; 11 nucleotides match TRBD1. With V trimmed by 6 bases and J by 1 base, 8 bases remained unmatched. Germline values: CDR1 MDHEN, CDR2 SYDVKM. The CDR3 is made up of 16 amino acids. The CDR3 spells CASSVGGTGGSYEQYF. CDR3 nucleotide sequence: TGTGCCAGCAGCGTGGGTGGGACAGGGGGGTCCTACGAGCAGTACTTC.

The J gene is TRBJ1-5, the V gene TRBV7-2; D is perhaps TRBD1 (5 bases). The CDR3 is 13 amino acids. Germline V lookup: CDR1 SGHTA, CDR2 FQGNSA. V lost 5 bases and J lost 7, with 12 bases in between. The CDR3 DNA reads as TGTGCCAGCAGCGTTGACCAGGGCCAGCCCCAGCATTTT. Amino acids: CASSVDQGQPQHF.

The rearrangement uses TRBV12-3 or TRBV12-4 and TRBJ2-3; perhaps TRBD2 as D (5 bases). V was shortened by 7 bases and J by 3 bases, with 17 bases between the two germline ends. The CDR3 covers 15 residues. CDR3 loop: CASTFSGKLTDTQYF. The CDR3 coding sequence is TGTGCCAGCACCTTCTCCGGGAAACTGACAGATACGCAGTATTTT.

J is TRBJ2-2 and V is TRBV7-9, with D unresolved. Germline lookup yields CDR1 SEHNR and CDR2 FQNEAQ (reference sequence). The CDR3 is 14 amino acids. The ends were cut back, 2 bases at V and 5 bases at J, with 9 bases in the middle. This chain's CDR3 is CASSLPHTTGELFF. The CDR3 DNA follows: TGTGCCAGCAGCTTACCGCACACAACCGGGGAGCTGTTTTTT.

This clonotype was counted only a few times. V usage is TRBV29-1 and J usage is TRBJ2-2; 9 bases map to TRBD2. The CDR3 runs 16 residues. Germline CDR1 is SQVTM and CDR2 is ANQGSEA. The V and J ends lost 7 bases and 7 bases, in that order; junction bases with no gene match: 16. Written as DNA, the CDR3 is TGCAGCGCCATAGGGCTAGCGGGGTACAATGGCGGGGAGCTGTTTTTT. This translates into CSAIGLAGYNGGELFF.

The rearrangement links TRBV7-6 to TRBJ1-1, with D perhaps TRBD1 (5 bases). V lost 4 bases, J lost 3 bases, and 9 bases lay in between. CDR1 is SGHVS, CDR2 FNYEAQ, per germline. The CDR3 is made up of 13 amino acids. The CDR3 sequence is CASSSQEYTEAFF. Written as DNA, the CDR3 is TGTGCCAGCAGCTCACAGGAGTACACTGAAGCTTTCTTT.

This clonotype showed up just a few times. This chain uses TRBV6-5 with TRBJ2-7; 11 bases line up with TRBD2. The J segment lost 4 bases and the V segment lost 0 bases, leaving 8 bases of the junction unmatched. In germline, CDR1 is MNHEY, CDR2 SVGAGI. The CDR3 sequence is 17 residues long. The DNA of the CDR3 is TGTGCCAGCAGTTACTCCATCACTAGCGGGAGCCCATACGAGCAGTACTTC. Its translation: CASSYSITSGSPYEQYF.

The table lists this clonotype with many counts. This chain uses TRBV7-2 with TRBJ2-1; D is perhaps TRBD1 (6 bases). The CDR3 runs 15 residues. Trimming stripped 2 bases from V and 1 base from J, with 9 bases between. The germline V gene encodes CDR1 SGHTA and CDR2 FQGNSA. The CDR3 coding sequence is TGTGCCAGCAGCTTATTCCAGGGGTCCTACAATGAGCAGTTCTTC. Translation: CASSLFQGSYNEQFF.

The chain's CDR3 is CASTFGTGTDTQYF. The CDR3 DNA sequence: TGTGCCAGCACCTTCGGGACAGGGACAGATACGCAGTATTTT. The rearrangement links TRBV6-1 to TRBJ2-3; 9 bases fit TRBD1. Germline V gene data show CDR1 as MNHNS and CDR2 as SASEGT. CDR3 length: 14 amino acids. J lost 3 bases, V lost 7 bases, and 5 bases had no gene match.

J is TRBJ2-2 and V is TRBV7-8; D may correspond to TRBD1 or TRBD2 (5 bases each). Germline loops: CDR1 SGHVS, CDR2 FQNEAQ. This CDR3 has 15 residues. V lost 0 bases and J lost 4, with 9 bases in between. The CDR3 DNA follows: TGTGCCAGCAGCTTAGCGGGGACCTTCACCGGGGAGCTGTTTTTT. Its protein is CASSLAGTFTGELFF.

This clonotype appeared many times. The chain combines TRBV3-1 with TRBJ2-5; D is unresolved. Trimming shortened V by 1 base and J by 5 bases, and 5 bases separated the two germline ends. Germline V gene lookup returns CDR1 LGHDT and CDR2 YNNKEL (reference sequence). The CDR3 spans 12 residues. CDR3 bases: TGTGCCAGCAGCCAAGGGGCGGAGACCCAGTACTTC. Translating gives CASSQGAETQYF.

This clonotype was observed a few times. This rearrangement joins TRBV29-1 to TRBJ2-3; D is undetermined. Trimming cost V 6 bases and J 3 bases, with 16 bases left between them. Per germline, CDR1 SQVTM and CDR2 ANQGSEA. The CDR3 contains 14 residues. CDR3 nucleotide sequence: TGCAGCGTACACCGGCAAGGCTCGACAGATACGCAGTATTTT. This encodes CSVHRQGSTDTQYF.

This sequence joins TRBV20-1 and TRBJ2-3; 11 bases are shared with TRBD1. The CDR3 consists of 12 residues. Trimming took 5 bases from V and 5 from J; bases not matched to a gene: 0. In germline, CDR1 is DFQATT, CDR2 SNEGSKA (reference sequence). This chain's CDR3 is CSAGTGGDTQYF. CDR3 bases: TGCAGTGCTGGGACAGGGGGAGATACGCAGTATTTT.

This sequence joins TRBV12-3 or TRBV12-4 and TRBJ1-5, with 8 bases lining up with TRBD1. V shed 5 bases, J shed 2 bases, and the junction held 8 bases outside the gene matches. The CDR3 consists of 16 residues. CDR3 residues: CASSPRHRGGNQPQHF. The DNA of the CDR3 is TGTGCCAGCAGTCCTCGGCACAGGGGGGGCAATCAGCCCCAGCATTTT.

V is TRBV2 and J is TRBJ1-4, with 11 positions matching TRBD1. The CDR3 covers 13 residues. Germline-derived CDR1 and CDR2 are SNHLY and FYNNEI. The V gene end was trimmed by 6 bases and the J gene end by 7 bases; junction bases not matched to a gene: 1. CDR3 amino acids: CASSGTGGEKLFF. Written as DNA, the CDR3 is TGTGCCAGCAGCGGGACAGGGGGTGAAAAACTGTTTTTT.

This chain connects TRBV2 to TRBJ2-3; 7 bases map to TRBD2. Germline V gene data show CDR1 as SNHLY and CDR2 as FYNNEI. V dropped 4 bases and J dropped 0; count of bases not matched to a gene: 7. There are 16 residues in the CDR3. The CDR3: CASSGQSGDSTDTQYF. The CDR3 DNA sequence: TGTGCCAGCAGTGGGCAGAGCGGGGACAGCACAGATACGCAGTATTTT.

The chain employs TRBV24-1 and TRBJ2-1, with TRBD1 matching 11 bases. This CDR3 is built from 18 residues. The V segment lost 2 bases and the J segment 9 bases; nucleotides outside the gene matches: 14. The V gene's germline CDR1 is KGHDR and CDR2 SFDVKD. The CDR3 loop is CATSDSTRRTGGQAEQFF. CDR3 nucleotide sequence: TGTGCCACCAGTGATTCAACTAGACGGACAGGGGGCCAGGCTGAGCAGTTCTTC.

The sample holds a few counts of this clonotype. CDR3 DNA: TGTGCCAGCTCACCGCTCGGGAGGAAAAATGAAAAACTGTTTTTT. Its translation: CASSPLGRKNEKLFF. This chain connects TRBV18 to TRBJ1-4; D ambiguous. Germline lookup yields CDR1 KGHSH and CDR2 LQKENI. There are 15 residues in the CDR3. V was pared by 3 bases and J by 5 bases, with 13 bases between. The variable domain in full, with the rest retrieved from reference TRBV18 and TRBJ1-4, is NAGVMQNPRHLVRRRGQEARLRCSPMKGHSHVYWYRQLPEEGLKFMVYLQKENIIDESGMPKERFSAEFPKEGPSILRIQQVVRGDSAAYFCASSPLGRKNEKLFFGSGTQLSVL.